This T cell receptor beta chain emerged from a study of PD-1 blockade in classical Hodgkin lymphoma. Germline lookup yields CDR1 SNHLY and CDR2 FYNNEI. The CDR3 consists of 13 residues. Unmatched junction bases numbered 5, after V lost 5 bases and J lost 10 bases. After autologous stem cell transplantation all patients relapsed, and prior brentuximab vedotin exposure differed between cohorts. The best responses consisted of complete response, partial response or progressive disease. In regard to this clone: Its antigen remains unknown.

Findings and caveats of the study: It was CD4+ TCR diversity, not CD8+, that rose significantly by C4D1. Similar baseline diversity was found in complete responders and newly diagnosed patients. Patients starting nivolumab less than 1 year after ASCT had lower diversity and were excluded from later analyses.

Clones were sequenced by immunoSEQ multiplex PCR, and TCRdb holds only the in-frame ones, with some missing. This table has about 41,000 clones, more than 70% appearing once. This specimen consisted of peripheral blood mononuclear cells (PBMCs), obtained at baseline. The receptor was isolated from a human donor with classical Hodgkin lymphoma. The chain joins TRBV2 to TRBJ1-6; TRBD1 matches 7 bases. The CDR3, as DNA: TGTGCCAGCAGTCAGGGGGAGAGATCACCCCTCCACTTT. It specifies CASSQGERSPLHF.